This T cell receptor (beta chain) was identified during a study of cytomegalovirus exposure and HLA in healthy donors (dated by TCRdb to about 2017). Broadly, across the study: According to a later analysis, the 110 or so validation repertoires were produced on the same platform as the approximately 620 repertoires of the first cohort. The study was designed to test whether signatures of past pathogen exposure could be identified by cataloging public T cell receptors. Besides the first cohort of around 670 subjects, a separate validation cohort made up of around 120 different subjects was used. To predict cytomegalovirus infection status, the study combined high-throughput TCR immunosequencing, statistical association of individual TCRs with disease status, and machine learning.

For this clone: The antigen this receptor binds is unknown. Per-base quality was not reported, and no clone a single base away is much larger than it.

The library was generated by the immunoSEQ multiplex PCR assay. As for how the authors treated the data: A statistical classification framework was built to diagnose cytomegalovirus status from the catalog of TCR beta chain sequences. Here the immuneACCESS table is served through TCRdb, limited to in-frame sequences with V and J called. Missing clones are a known gap in these copies; in checked studies unresolved V genes cover under half, and the rest lacks a known reason. The D gene and trimming were derived from the DNA, and the V and J assignments and clone size from that table. For this sample the table gives some 140,000 clones, of which around 80% were detected only once. Jointly, the top ten make up less than 35% of the sample. The donors belonged to the validation cohort of roughly 120 subjects, which was separate from the approximately 680-subject first cohort. What the study reported, not specific to this receptor: The study gave a list of some 150 TCR beta chains associated with cytomegalovirus. Cytomegalovirus status was reported to be diagnosed by the classifier with high specificity and sensitivity in both the original and validation cohorts. In a later analysis, TCRs clustered in the first cohort were found to also tend to co-occur in the roughly 120 validation repertoires, with 85% to 95% of cluster scores above 0. The validation cohort had no HLA typing available for a later analysis, so co-occurrence within that cohort was assessed over all 130 or so repertoires. In vitro tests confirmed that a few of the cytomegalovirus-associated TCR beta chains recognize cytomegalovirus antigens. According to the authors, the approach could potentially be generalized to other disease states and immunological phenotypes. While some public TCRs were present in many individuals, most TCR sequences turned up only very rarely across donors.

The CDR3, from cysteine to phenylalanine, totals 17 residues. The only DNA kept is the CDR3, 51 bases in frame from the first base. Reading the germline V gene gives CDR1 SNHLY and CDR2 FYNNEI. V was cut back by 8 bases and J by 9 bases, leaving a gap of 26 bases between them. This receptor was identified in a man aged 30 to 39 in good health and CMV-seropositive. Input material: PBMCs. The V and J segments used are TRBV2 and TRBJ1-6; no D segment can be confidently identified. Here the CDR3 is given as CASQFGTRLRDGSPLHF. The DNA sequence is as follows: TGTGCCAGCCAATTCGGAACCAGACTGAGGGATGGTTCACCCCTCCACTTT.